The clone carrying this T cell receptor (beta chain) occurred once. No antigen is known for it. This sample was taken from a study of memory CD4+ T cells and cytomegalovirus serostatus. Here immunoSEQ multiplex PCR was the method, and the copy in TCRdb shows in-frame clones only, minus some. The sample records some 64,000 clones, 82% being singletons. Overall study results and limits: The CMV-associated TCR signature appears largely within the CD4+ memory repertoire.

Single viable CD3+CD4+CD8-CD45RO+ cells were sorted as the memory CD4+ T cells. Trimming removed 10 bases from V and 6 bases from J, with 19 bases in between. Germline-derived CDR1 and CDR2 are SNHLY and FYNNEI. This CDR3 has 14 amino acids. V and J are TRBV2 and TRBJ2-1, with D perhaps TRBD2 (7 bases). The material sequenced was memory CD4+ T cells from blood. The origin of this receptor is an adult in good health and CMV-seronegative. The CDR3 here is CATRGARDANEQFF. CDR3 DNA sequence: TGTGCCACCCGGGGGGCGAGAGACGCCAATGAGCAGTTCTTC.